This T cell receptor beta chain was profiled in a study of T cells in Graves' hyperthyroidism and ophthalmopathy. Germline CDR1 reads SGHVS; CDR2 reads FQNEAQ. Trimming cost V 5 bases and J 2 bases, with 13 bases left between them. The CDR3 runs 15 residues. This clonotype appeared many times. Its cognate antigen is unknown. Study results and caveats: Expanded thyroid clonotypes (above 0.001) were mostly also found in blood.

RNA transcripts were the template for amplifying TCR beta CDR3 regions. HTBI primers were employed in a first-round RT-PCR of the TCR CDR3. One entry per CDR3 protein results from TCRdb running MiXCR on the multiplex PCR reads. This sample yields hundreds of thousands of distinct CDR3 sequences, of which around 15% are seen a single time; about 3.8% belongs to the top ten. Participants, patients aged 18 to 65, had newly diagnosed hyperthyroidism with a duration under 2 months. Diagnosis relied on clinical symptoms, serum thyroxine and TRAb, thyroid ultrasound and orbital computed tomography. The genes are TRBV7-8 and TRBJ2-1; D gene uncertain. The TCR sequence derives from a woman aged 25 to 39 with Graves' hyperthyroidism. The sample consisted of blood. The CDR3 spells CASSVRRVTYNEQFF. Here the CDR3 DNA reads TGTGCCAGCAGCGTCAGACGGGTTACCTACAATGAGCAGTTCTTC.